Listed below are T cell receptor beta chains from one sample, sequenced in a study of cytomegalovirus exposure and HLA in healthy donors. Some clones are missing from TCRdb's copy, which holds only in-frame ones; the method was immunoSEQ multiplex PCR. The sample consists of 60,000 to 75,000 clones, around 76% of them appearing once. Sequenced input: PBMCs. These receptors were taken from a woman aged 25 to 39 in good health and CMV-seropositive. Both conserved end residues are part of each CDR3. The D gene is left open where the match is weak.

-	TRBJ1-1	13	TRBV30	CAWSVGANTEAFF	TGTGCCTGGAGTGTAGGGGCTAACACTGAAGCTTTCTTT
TRBD2	TRBJ2-3	19	TRBV19	CASSMGRQRGQRSTDTQYF	TGTGCCAGTAGTATGGGGAGGCAGCGGGGTCAGAGAAGCACAGATACGCAGTATTTT
TRBD2	TRBJ2-2	16	TRBV5-1	CASSLGSSGHTGELFF	TGCGCCAGCAGCTTGGGGTCTAGCGGGCACACCGGGGAGCTGTTTTTT
TRBD1	TRBJ2-1	13	TRBV7-6	CASSLGQYNEQFF	TGTGCCAGCAGCCTGGGACAGTACAATGAGCAGTTCTTC
TRBD2	TRBJ2-1	17	TRBV10-1	CASSGNSGGLSYNEQFF	TGCGCCAGCAGTGGAAATAGCGGGGGCCTCTCCTACAATGAGCAGTTCTTC
-	TRBJ1-5	15	TRBV19	CASSMGSGFDQPQHF	TGTGCCAGTAGTATGGGATCAGGGTTCGACCAGCCCCAGCATTTT
TRBD2	TRBJ2-7	13	TRBV10-1	CASSRIGTNEQYF	TGCGCCAGCAGTAGAATTGGGACTAACGAGCAGTACTTC
-	TRBJ1-4	15	TRBV7-9	CASSLGQASNEKLFF	TGTGCCAGCAGCTTAGGACAGGCCTCTAATGAAAAACTGTTTTTT
-	TRBJ1-1	15	TRBV11-2	CASSLAGPMNTEAFF	TGTGCCAGCAGCTTGGCAGGGCCTATGAACACTGAAGCTTTCTTT
TRBD1	TRBJ1-5	15	TRBV30	CAWRSAGGVNQPQHF	TGTGCCTGGAGATCCGCAGGGGGTGTTAATCAGCCCCAGCATTTT
TRBD1	TRBJ2-7	13	TRBV7-9	CASSLGQGSQQYF	TGTGCCAGCAGCCTTGGACAGGGGTCTCAGCAGTACTTC
-	TRBJ2-3	16	TRBV7-2	CASSLDTGLRTDTQYF	TGTGCCAGCAGCTTAGATACGGGATTGAGGACAGATACGCAGTATTTT
TRBD1	TRBJ2-3	15	TRBV28	CASSTRQGRTDTQYF	TGTGCCAGCAGTACCAGACAGGGTAGGACAGATACGCAGTATTTT